The entry that follows covers one T cell receptor beta chain sequence. These data are taken from a study of shared clonotypes between healthy human individuals. Background on the study: Serving as donors were two women and a few men, whose ages spanned 18 to 49.

The CDR3 has 14 amino acids. Germline V gene lookup returns CDR1 SNHLY and CDR2 FYNNEI. V dropped 6 bases and J dropped 0 bases, with 9 bases sitting between them. It was across several immunoSEQ plates that each subset's genomic DNA was evenly split. Produced via immunoSEQ multiplex PCR; TCRdb's table is partial and in-frame only. The table has around 1 million clones, around three quarters seen once. The rearrangement uses TRBV2 and TRBJ1-3; no reliable D call. Sequences were obtained from memory CD4+ T cells sorted from blood. Specified subset: CD45RA-negative fraction. This clonotype was obtained from a man aged 18 to 29 in good health. This CDR3 reads CASSFQSSGNTIYF. CDR3 DNA: TGTGCCAGCAGCTTCCAAAGCTCTGGAAACACCATATATTTT. Together with reference TRBV2 and TRBJ1-3, the CDR3 gives the full variable domain: EPEVTQTPSHQVTQMGQEVILRCVPISNHLYFYWYRQILGQKVEFLVSFYNNEISEKSEIFDDQFSVERPDGSNFTLKIRSTKLEDSAMYFCASSFQSSGNTIYFGEGSWLTVV.